A selection of T cell receptor beta chains follows, all from one sample in a study of response to subunit inactivated influenza vaccine. Via MiXCR, TCRdb re-called the RT-PCR reads, giving one row per CDR3 protein. The sample consists of hundreds of thousands of distinct CDR3 sequences, around 16% of them appearing once. The sample here was PBMCs from blood, taken 12 days after vaccination. The source is a man aged 50 or older who received an inactivated influenza vaccine. The CDR3 runs from the conserved cysteine through the conserved F or W. The D gene is left open where the match is weak. Expanded clones get a size class; other rows say once, few or many, or leave the size out.

v_gene: TRBV4-2; j_gene: TRBJ2-4; d_gene: TRBD1; abundance: -; CDR3nt: TGTGCCAGCAGCCAAGGACGCGGACAGGGGGTTTTCGGCATTCAGTACTTC; CDR3aa: CASSQGRGQGVFGIQYF
v_gene: TRBV29-1; j_gene: TRBJ2-2; d_gene: -; abundance: -; CDR3nt: TGCAGCGTAGAGACCGGGACCAACACCGGGGAGCTGTTTTTT; CDR3aa: CSVETGTNTGELFF
v_gene: TRBV12-3/TRBV12-4; j_gene: TRBJ2-5; d_gene: TRBD2; abundance: -; CDR3nt: TGTGCCAGCAGTTATAGATCGGGGGGACCAATCTTCCAAGAGACCCAGTACTTC; CDR3aa: CASSYRSGGPIFQETQYF
v_gene: TRBV20-1; j_gene: TRBJ2-3; d_gene: -; abundance: few; CDR3nt: TGCAGTGCTAGTAACCCGCGGGGGCCCGGGGATACGCAGTATTTT; CDR3aa: CSASNPRGPGDTQYF
v_gene: TRBV12-3/TRBV12-4; j_gene: TRBJ1-1; d_gene: -; abundance: few; CDR3nt: TGTGCCAGCAGTTTTGTTGGGGGAAGCGCTGAAGCTTTCTTT; CDR3aa: CASSFVGGSAEAFF
v_gene: TRBV5-1; j_gene: TRBJ2-1; d_gene: TRBD2; abundance: -; CDR3nt: TGCGCCAGCAGCTTGGAACTAGCGGGGGTAACCAATGAGCAGTTCTTC; CDR3aa: CASSLELAGVTNEQFF
v_gene: TRBV4-2; j_gene: TRBJ2-3; d_gene: TRBD2; abundance: few; CDR3nt: TGTGCCAGCAGCCGGCTTAGCGGGACTAGCACAGATACGCAGTATTTT; CDR3aa: CASSRLSGTSTDTQYF
v_gene: TRBV6-2/TRBV6-3; j_gene: TRBJ1-2; d_gene: TRBD1; abundance: few; CDR3nt: TGTGCCAGCAGCCAGGACAGGGTTGCTGGCTACACCTTC; CDR3aa: CASSQDRVAGYTF
v_gene: TRBV28; j_gene: TRBJ2-7; d_gene: TRBD2; abundance: few; CDR3nt: TGTGCCAGCAGTCCCGGGATAGCGGGACTGCAGTACTTC; CDR3aa: CASSPGIAGLQYF
v_gene: TRBV6-5; j_gene: TRBJ1-5; d_gene: TRBD1; abundance: few; CDR3nt: TGTGCCAGCAGTTCGACCGGGACAGGGAATCAGCCCCAGCATTTT; CDR3aa: CASSSTGTGNQPQHF
v_gene: TRBV6-5; j_gene: TRBJ2-5; d_gene: -; abundance: -; CDR3nt: TGTGCCAGCAGTTACTCGCGACGGAGACAAGAGACCCAGTACTTC; CDR3aa: CASSYSRRRQETQYF
v_gene: TRBV2; j_gene: TRBJ1-1; d_gene: -; abundance: -; CDR3nt: TGTGCCAGCAGGTACAGGGACGAATGGACTGAAGCTTTCTTT; CDR3aa: CASRYRDEWTEAFF
v_gene: TRBV7-2; j_gene: TRBJ1-2; d_gene: TRBD1; abundance: few; CDR3nt: TGTGCCAGCAGCCGCACAGGGGTGGGCTACACCTTC; CDR3aa: CASSRTGVGYTF
v_gene: TRBV12-3/TRBV12-4; j_gene: TRBJ1-3; d_gene: -; abundance: few; CDR3nt: TGTGCCAGCAGTTTATACAGGGGAAACACCATATATTTT; CDR3aa: CASSLYRGNTIYF
v_gene: TRBV5-5; j_gene: TRBJ1-5; d_gene: TRBD1; abundance: -; CDR3nt: TGTGCCAGCAGCTCAGACAGGGGGACGTTTCAGCCCCAGCATTTT; CDR3aa: CASSSDRGTFQPQHF
v_gene: TRBV9; j_gene: TRBJ2-1; d_gene: -; abundance: few; CDR3nt: TGTGCCAGCAGCTCCGCTGGGGGCGTTTACAATGAGCAGTTCTTC; CDR3aa: CASSSAGGVYNEQFF
v_gene: TRBV30; j_gene: TRBJ1-5; d_gene: -; abundance: -; CDR3nt: TGTGACTGGAGCGCGGGCGGAGTGACCCAGCATTTT; CDR3aa: CDWSAGGVTQHF
v_gene: TRBV28; j_gene: TRBJ2-1; d_gene: -; abundance: few; CDR3nt: TGTGCCAGCAGTTTATGGCCGGTTGGGGAGCAGTTCTTC; CDR3aa: CASSLWPVGEQFF
v_gene: TRBV6-5; j_gene: TRBJ2-5; d_gene: TRBD1; abundance: few; CDR3nt: TGTGCCAGCAGTTACCTGGACAGGGGGGAGACCCAGTACTTC; CDR3aa: CASSYLDRGETQYF
v_gene: TRBV29-1; j_gene: TRBJ2-1; d_gene: -; abundance: many; CDR3nt: TGCAGCGTTGACGGGAGCTACAATGAGCAGTTCTTC; CDR3aa: CSVDGSYNEQFF
v_gene: TRBV25-1; j_gene: TRBJ2-3; d_gene: -; abundance: -; CDR3nt: TGTGCCAGCAGTGAAGGGAAGCTCACAGGGTCAGATACGCAGTATTTT; CDR3aa: CASSEGKLTGSDTQYF
v_gene: TRBV6-1; j_gene: TRBJ1-1; d_gene: -; abundance: many; CDR3nt: TGTGCCAGCAGTGTTTACAGGTGGAACACTGAAGCTTTCTTT; CDR3aa: CASSVYRWNTEAFF
v_gene: TRBV9; j_gene: TRBJ2-7; d_gene: TRBD1; abundance: -; CDR3nt: TGTGCCAGCAGCGTAGGCGGACAGGTGCCCAACGAGCAGTACTTC; CDR3aa: CASSVGGQVPNEQYF
v_gene: TRBV20-1; j_gene: TRBJ2-7; d_gene: -; abundance: few; CDR3nt: TGCAGTGCTAGAGTGGGGGCCCTACAGGCCTACGAGCAGTACTTC; CDR3aa: CSARVGALQAYEQYF
v_gene: TRBV11-2; j_gene: TRBJ1-1; d_gene: -; abundance: few; CDR3nt: TGTGCCAGCAGCCCACTTTACACTGAAGCTTTCTTT; CDR3aa: CASSPLYTEAFF
v_gene: TRBV5-1; j_gene: TRBJ2-5; d_gene: TRBD1; abundance: -; CDR3nt: TGCGCCAGCAGCCACGGACAGGGGGCGGAGACCCAGTACTTC; CDR3aa: CASSHGQGAETQYF
v_gene: TRBV12-3/TRBV12-4; j_gene: TRBJ2-5; d_gene: -; abundance: many; CDR3nt: TGTGCCAGCAGTTTCGGCGGTCAAGAGACCCAGTACTTC; CDR3aa: CASSFGGQETQYF
v_gene: TRBV6-5; j_gene: TRBJ2-4; d_gene: -; abundance: -; CDR3nt: TGTGCCAGCAGTTACTCGGTCGGGTTGGGAAGCATTCAGTACTTC; CDR3aa: CASSYSVGLGSIQYF
v_gene: TRBV20-1; j_gene: TRBJ1-6; d_gene: -; abundance: -; CDR3nt: TGCAGTGCTAGAGTGGGTCCCAATTCACCCCTCCACTTT; CDR3aa: CSARVGPNSPLHF
v_gene: TRBV6-5; j_gene: TRBJ2-7; d_gene: TRBD1; abundance: many; CDR3nt: TGTGCCAGCAGGTATACAGGGGGTGGAATCTACGAGCAGTACTTC; CDR3aa: CASRYTGGGIYEQYF
v_gene: TRBV6-2/TRBV6-3; j_gene: TRBJ2-7; d_gene: -; abundance: -; CDR3nt: TGTGCCAGCAGTTACTCGAAACAGACGAACTCCTACGAGCAGTACTTC; CDR3aa: CASSYSKQTNSYEQYF
v_gene: TRBV27; j_gene: TRBJ2-7; d_gene: -; abundance: few; CDR3nt: TGTGCCAGCAGTTTTGGTGACCATCGCCACGAGCAGTACTTC; CDR3aa: CASSFGDHRHEQYF
v_gene: TRBV5-6; j_gene: TRBJ2-6; d_gene: -; abundance: -; CDR3nt: TGTGCCAGCAGCTTGGTACAGACCGGGTCTGGGGCCAACGTCCTGACTTTC; CDR3aa: CASSLVQTGSGANVLTF
v_gene: TRBV6-2/TRBV6-3; j_gene: TRBJ2-7; d_gene: TRBD1; abundance: few; CDR3nt: TGTGCCAGCAGTTACTGGCCCGGACAGGGACCCTACGAGCAGTACTTC; CDR3aa: CASSYWPGQGPYEQYF
v_gene: TRBV3-1; j_gene: TRBJ2-7; d_gene: -; abundance: -; CDR3nt: TGTGCCAGCAGCCAAGCGGGACTCCTTTGGTACGAGCAGTACTTC; CDR3aa: CASSQAGLLWYEQYF
v_gene: TRBV10-3; j_gene: TRBJ2-4; d_gene: -; abundance: -; CDR3nt: TGTGCCATCAGTGAGTCGTCAATGGGGGGGACAGTAAAAAACATTCAGTACTTC; CDR3aa: CAISESSMGGTVKNIQYF
v_gene: TRBV12-3/TRBV12-4; j_gene: TRBJ2-7; d_gene: -; abundance: few; CDR3nt: TGTGCCAGCAGCAAAGACGCGAACTCCTACGAGCAGTACTTC; CDR3aa: CASSKDANSYEQYF
v_gene: TRBV5-1; j_gene: TRBJ1-2; d_gene: TRBD1; abundance: few; CDR3nt: TGCGCCAGCAGCGATTCCGGGACAGCGAATGGCTACACCTTC; CDR3aa: CASSDSGTANGYTF
v_gene: TRBV14; j_gene: TRBJ2-7; d_gene: -; abundance: -; CDR3nt: TGTGCCAGCAGTCCGCAGCCCTACGAGCAGTACTTC; CDR3aa: CASSPQPYEQYF
v_gene: TRBV20-1; j_gene: TRBJ2-1; d_gene: -; abundance: -; CDR3nt: TGCAGTGCTAGAGATCCTGGCCGGACATACAATGAGCAGTTCTTC; CDR3aa: CSARDPGRTYNEQFF
v_gene: TRBV6-1; j_gene: TRBJ2-1; d_gene: TRBD2; abundance: few; CDR3nt: TGTGCCAGCAGTGACTTCGCGGGAGTATTCGATGAGCAGTTCTTC; CDR3aa: CASSDFAGVFDEQFF
v_gene: TRBV10-3; j_gene: TRBJ1-2; d_gene: -; abundance: few; CDR3nt: TGTGCCATCAGTGATAGTCGATATGGCTACACCTTC; CDR3aa: CAISDSRYGYTF
v_gene: TRBV7-2; j_gene: TRBJ2-5; d_gene: -; abundance: few; CDR3nt: TGTGCCAGCAGCTTACGTTTGGGGGGCCAGGAGACCCAGTACTTC; CDR3aa: CASSLRLGGQETQYF
v_gene: TRBV28; j_gene: TRBJ2-1; d_gene: -; abundance: many; CDR3nt: TGTGCCAGCAGTTTAGGGGTCTTTACCAATGAGCAGTTCTTC; CDR3aa: CASSLGVFTNEQFF
v_gene: TRBV7-2; j_gene: TRBJ2-5; d_gene: TRBD2; abundance: -; CDR3nt: TGTGCCAGCAGCTTAGGGCTAGCGGGGGGGCCGAGAGAGACCCAGTACTTC; CDR3aa: CASSLGLAGGPRETQYF
v_gene: TRBV20-1; j_gene: TRBJ1-4; d_gene: TRBD1; abundance: -; CDR3nt: TGCAGTGCTAGAGATAACAGGGGTTTTGAAAAACTGTTTTTT; CDR3aa: CSARDNRGFEKLFF